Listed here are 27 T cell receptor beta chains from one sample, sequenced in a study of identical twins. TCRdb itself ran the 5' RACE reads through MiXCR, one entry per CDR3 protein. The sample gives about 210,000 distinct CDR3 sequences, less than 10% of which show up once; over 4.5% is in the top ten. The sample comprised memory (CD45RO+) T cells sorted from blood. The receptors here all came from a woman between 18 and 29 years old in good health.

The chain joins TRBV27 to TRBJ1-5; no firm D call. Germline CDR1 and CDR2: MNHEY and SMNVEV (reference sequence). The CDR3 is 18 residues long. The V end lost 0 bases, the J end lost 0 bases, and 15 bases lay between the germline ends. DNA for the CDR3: TGTGCCAGCAGTTTATCGAGACGGCACGGCTATAGCAATCAGCCCCAGCATTTT. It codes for CASSLSRRHGYSNQPQHF.

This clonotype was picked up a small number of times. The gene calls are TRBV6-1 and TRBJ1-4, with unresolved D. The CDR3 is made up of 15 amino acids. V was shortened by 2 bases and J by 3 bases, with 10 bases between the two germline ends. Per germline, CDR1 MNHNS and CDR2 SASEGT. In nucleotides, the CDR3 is TGTGCCAGCAGTGAAACTCCCAGGCCTAATGAAAAACTGTTTTTT. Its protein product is CASSETPRPNEKLFF.

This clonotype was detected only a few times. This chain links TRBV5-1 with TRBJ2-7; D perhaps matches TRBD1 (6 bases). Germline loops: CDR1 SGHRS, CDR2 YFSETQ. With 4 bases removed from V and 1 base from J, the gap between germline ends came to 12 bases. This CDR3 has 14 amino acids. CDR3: CASSRDDRSYEQYF. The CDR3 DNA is TGCGCCAGCAGCCGGGACGACAGGTCCTACGAGCAGTACTTC.

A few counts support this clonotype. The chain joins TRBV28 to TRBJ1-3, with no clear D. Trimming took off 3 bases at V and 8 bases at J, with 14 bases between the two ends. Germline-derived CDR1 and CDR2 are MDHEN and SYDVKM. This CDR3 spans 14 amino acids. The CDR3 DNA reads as TGTGCCAGCAGTTTTCCGATGTCCTTAGACACCATATATTTT. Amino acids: CASSFPMSLDTIYF.

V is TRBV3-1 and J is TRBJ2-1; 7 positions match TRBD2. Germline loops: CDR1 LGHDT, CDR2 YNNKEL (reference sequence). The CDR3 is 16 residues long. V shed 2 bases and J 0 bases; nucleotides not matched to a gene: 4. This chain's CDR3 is CASSQRLASSYNEQFF. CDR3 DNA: TGTGCCAGCAGCCAACGACTAGCTAGCTCCTACAATGAGCAGTTCTTC.

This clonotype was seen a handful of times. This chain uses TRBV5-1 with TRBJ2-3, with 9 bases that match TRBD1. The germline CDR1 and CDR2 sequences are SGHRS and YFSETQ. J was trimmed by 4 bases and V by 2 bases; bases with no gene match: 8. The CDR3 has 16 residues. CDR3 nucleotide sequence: TGCGCCAGCAGCTTCCTCGGGACAGGGTTGCCAGATACGCAGTATTTT. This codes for CASSFLGTGLPDTQYF.

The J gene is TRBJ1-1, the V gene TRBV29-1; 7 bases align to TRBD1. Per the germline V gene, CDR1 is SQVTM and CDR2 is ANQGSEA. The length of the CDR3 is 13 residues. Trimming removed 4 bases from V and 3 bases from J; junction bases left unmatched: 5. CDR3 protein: CSVGQGRYTEAFF. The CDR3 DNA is TGCAGCGTTGGACAGGGACGGTACACTGAAGCTTTCTTT.

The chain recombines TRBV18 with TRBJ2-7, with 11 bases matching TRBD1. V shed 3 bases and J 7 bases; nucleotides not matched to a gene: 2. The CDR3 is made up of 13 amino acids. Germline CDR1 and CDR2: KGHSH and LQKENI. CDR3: CASSPDRGREQYF. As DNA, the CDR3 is TGTGCCAGCTCACCGGACAGGGGGCGAGAGCAGTACTTC.

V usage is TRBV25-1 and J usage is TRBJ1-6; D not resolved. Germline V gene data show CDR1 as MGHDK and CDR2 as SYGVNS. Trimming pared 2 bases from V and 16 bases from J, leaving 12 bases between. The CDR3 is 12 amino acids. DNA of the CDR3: TGTGCCAGCAGTGAAATAGCAGCAAGACTCCACTTT. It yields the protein CASSEIAARLHF.

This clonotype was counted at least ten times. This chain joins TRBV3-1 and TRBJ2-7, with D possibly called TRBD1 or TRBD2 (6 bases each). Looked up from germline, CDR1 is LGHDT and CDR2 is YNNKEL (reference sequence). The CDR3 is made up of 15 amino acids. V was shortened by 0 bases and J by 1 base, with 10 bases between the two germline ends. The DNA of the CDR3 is TGTGCCAGCAGCCAAGAGGGGGCGGGATCCTACGAGCAGTACTTC. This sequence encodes CASSQEGAGSYEQYF.

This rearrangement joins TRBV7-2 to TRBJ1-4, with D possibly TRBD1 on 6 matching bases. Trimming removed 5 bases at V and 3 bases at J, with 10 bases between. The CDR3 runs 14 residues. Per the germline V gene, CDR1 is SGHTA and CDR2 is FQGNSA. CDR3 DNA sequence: TGTGCCAGCAGCCAGGGGTTAGCTAATGAAAAACTGTTTTTT. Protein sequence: CASSQGLANEKLFF.

The CDR3: CSARDPQGGGSEAFF. CDR3 sequence (DNA): TGCAGTGCTAGAGACCCACAGGGAGGGGGCTCTGAAGCTTTCTTT. The chain employs TRBV20-1 and TRBJ1-1, with TRBD1 identical over 7 bases. Per the germline V gene, CDR1 is DFQATT and CDR2 is SNEGSKA (reference sequence). J was trimmed by 6 bases and V by 0 bases; bases with no gene match: 10. CDR3 length: 15 residues.

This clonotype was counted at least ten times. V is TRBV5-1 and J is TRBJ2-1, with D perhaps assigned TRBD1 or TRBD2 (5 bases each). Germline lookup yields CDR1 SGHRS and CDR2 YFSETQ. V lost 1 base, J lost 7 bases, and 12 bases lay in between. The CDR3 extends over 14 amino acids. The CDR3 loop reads CASSLWGPGNEQFF. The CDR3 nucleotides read TGCGCCAGCAGCTTGTGGGGCCCGGGGAATGAGCAGTTCTTC.

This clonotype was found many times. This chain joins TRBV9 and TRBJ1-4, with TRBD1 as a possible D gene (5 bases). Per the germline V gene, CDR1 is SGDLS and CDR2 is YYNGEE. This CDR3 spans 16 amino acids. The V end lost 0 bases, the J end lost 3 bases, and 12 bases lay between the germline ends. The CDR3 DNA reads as TGTGCCAGCAGCGTAGCGGAGGGACGTTCTAATGAAAAACTGTTTTTT. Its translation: CASSVAEGRSNEKLFF.

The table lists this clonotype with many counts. The CDR3 DNA follows: TGTGCCAGCAGGACTAGCGCAAAGAACAATGAGCAGTTCTTC. Translation gives CASRTSAKNNEQFF. The gene calls are TRBV12-3 or TRBV12-4 and TRBJ2-1; TRBD2 matches at 8 bases. The CDR3 is 14 residues long. V trimming: 6 bases; J trimming: 5 bases; junction bases outside the gene matches: 6.

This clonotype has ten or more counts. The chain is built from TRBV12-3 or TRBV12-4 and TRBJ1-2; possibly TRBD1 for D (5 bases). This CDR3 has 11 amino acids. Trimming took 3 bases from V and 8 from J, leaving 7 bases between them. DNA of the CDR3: TGTGCCAGCAGTTTGCGGGGCGGCTACACCTTC. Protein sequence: CASSLRGGYTF.

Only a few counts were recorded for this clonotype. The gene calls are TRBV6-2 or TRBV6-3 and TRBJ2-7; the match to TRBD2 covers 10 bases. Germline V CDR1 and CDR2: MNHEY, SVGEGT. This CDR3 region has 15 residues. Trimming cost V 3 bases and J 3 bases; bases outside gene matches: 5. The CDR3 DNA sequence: TGTGCCAGCAGTTATGGGACTAGCGATTACTACGAGCAGTACTTC. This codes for CASSYGTSDYYEQYF.

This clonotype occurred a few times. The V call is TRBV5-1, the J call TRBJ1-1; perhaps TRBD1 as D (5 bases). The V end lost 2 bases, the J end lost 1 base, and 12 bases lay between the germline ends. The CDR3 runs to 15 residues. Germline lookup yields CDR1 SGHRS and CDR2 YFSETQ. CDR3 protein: CASSFARGRNTEAFF. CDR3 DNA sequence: TGCGCCAGCAGCTTCGCAAGGGGTAGGAACACTGAAGCTTTCTTT.

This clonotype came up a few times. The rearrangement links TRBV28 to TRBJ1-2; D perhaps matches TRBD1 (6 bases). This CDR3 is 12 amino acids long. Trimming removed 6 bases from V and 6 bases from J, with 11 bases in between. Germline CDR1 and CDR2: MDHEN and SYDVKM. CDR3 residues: CASSSDRDGYTF. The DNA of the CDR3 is TGTGCCAGCAGCTCGGACAGAGATGGCTACACCTTC.

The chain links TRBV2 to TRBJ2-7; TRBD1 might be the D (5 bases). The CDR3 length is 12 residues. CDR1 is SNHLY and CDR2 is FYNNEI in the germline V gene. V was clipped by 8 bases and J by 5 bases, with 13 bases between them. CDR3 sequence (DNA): TGTGCCAGCGGACAAAACGGGCACGAGCAGTACTTC. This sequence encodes CASGQNGHEQYF.

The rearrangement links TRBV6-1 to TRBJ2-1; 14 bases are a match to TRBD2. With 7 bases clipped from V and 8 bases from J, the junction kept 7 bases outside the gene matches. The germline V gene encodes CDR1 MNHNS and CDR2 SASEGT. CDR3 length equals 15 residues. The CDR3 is CASTDRLAGGDEQFF. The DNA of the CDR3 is TGTGCCAGCACCGACCGACTAGCGGGGGGGGATGAGCAGTTCTTC.

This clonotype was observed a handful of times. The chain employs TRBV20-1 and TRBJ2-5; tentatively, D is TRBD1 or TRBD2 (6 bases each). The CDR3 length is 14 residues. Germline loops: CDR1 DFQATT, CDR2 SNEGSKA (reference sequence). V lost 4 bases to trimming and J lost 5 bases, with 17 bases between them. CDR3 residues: CSATSGGVGETQYF. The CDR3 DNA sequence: TGCAGTGCTACCTCCGGGGGCGTAGGGGAGACCCAGTACTTC.

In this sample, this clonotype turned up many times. The CDR3 region is CASSLGGATDTQYF. CDR3 sequence (DNA): TGTGCCAGCAGCTTAGGGGGAGCCACAGATACGCAGTATTTT. The rearrangement uses TRBV7-9 and TRBJ2-3, with TRBD2 as a possible D gene (5 bases). V was shortened by 1 base and J by 2 bases, with 7 bases between the two germline ends. Germline values: CDR1 SEHNR, CDR2 FQNEAQ (reference sequence). CDR3 size: 14 residues.

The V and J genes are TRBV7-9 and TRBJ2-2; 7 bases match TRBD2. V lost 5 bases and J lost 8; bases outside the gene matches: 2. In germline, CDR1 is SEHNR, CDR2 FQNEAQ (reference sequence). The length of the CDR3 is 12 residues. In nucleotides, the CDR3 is TGTGCCAGCAGCCCGGGAGGAGGGGAGCTGTTTTTT. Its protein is CASSPGGGELFF. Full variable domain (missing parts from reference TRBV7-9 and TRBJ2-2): DTGVSQNPRHKITKRGQNVTFRCDPISEHNRLYWYRQTLGQGPEFLTYFQNEAQLEKSRLLSDRFSAERPKGSFSTLEIQRTEQGDSAMYLCASSPGGGELFFGEGSRLTVL.

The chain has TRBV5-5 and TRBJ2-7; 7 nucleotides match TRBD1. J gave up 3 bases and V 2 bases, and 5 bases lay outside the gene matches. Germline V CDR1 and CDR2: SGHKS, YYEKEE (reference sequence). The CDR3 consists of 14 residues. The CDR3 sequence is CASSLQGSHYEQYF. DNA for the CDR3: TGTGCCAGCAGCTTACAGGGGTCTCACTACGAGCAGTACTTC.

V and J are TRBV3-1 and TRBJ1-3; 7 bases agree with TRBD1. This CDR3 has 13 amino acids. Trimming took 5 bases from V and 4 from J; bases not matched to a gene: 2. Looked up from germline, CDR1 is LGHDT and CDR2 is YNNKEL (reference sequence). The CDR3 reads CASSGTAGNTIYF. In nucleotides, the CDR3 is TGTGCCAGCAGCGGGACAGCGGGAAACACCATATATTTT.

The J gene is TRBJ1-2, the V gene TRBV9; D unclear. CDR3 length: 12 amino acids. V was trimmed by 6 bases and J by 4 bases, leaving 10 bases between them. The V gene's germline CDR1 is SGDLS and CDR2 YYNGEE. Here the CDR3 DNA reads TGTGCCAGCAAGGACGGCTCCTATGGCTACACCTTC. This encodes CASKDGSYGYTF.